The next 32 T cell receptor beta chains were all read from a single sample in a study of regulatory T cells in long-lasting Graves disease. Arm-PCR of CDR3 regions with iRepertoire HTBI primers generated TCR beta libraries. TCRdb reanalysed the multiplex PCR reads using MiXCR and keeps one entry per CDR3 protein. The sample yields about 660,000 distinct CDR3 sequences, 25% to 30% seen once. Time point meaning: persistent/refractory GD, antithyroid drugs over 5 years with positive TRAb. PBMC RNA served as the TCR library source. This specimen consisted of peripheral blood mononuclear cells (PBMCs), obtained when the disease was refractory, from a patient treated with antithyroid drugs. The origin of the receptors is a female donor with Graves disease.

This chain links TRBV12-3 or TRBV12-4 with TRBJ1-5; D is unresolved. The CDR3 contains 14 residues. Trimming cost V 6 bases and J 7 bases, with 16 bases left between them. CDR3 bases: TGTGCCAGCAGCCCTTCGGGCGAGGGCCAGCCCCAGCATTTT. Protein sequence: CASSPSGEGQPQHF.

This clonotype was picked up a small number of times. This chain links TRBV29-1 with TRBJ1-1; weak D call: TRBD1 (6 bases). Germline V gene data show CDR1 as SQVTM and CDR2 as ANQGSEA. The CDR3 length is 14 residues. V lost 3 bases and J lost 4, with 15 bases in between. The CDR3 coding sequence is TGCAGCGTTGAGGGTTCAGGGGAGACCACTGAAGCTTTCTTT. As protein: CSVEGSGETTEAFF. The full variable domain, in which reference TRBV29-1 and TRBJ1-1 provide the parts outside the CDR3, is SAVISQKPSRDICQRGTSLTIQCQVDSQVTMMFWYRQQPGQSLTLIATANQGSEATYESGFVIDKFPISRPNLTFSTLTVSNMSPEDSSIYLCSVEGSGETTEAFFGQGTRLTVV.

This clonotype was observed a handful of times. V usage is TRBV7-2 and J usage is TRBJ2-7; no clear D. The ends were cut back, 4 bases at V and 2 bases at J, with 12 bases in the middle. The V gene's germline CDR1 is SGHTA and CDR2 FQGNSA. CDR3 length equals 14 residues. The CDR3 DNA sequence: TGTGCCAGCAGCTCGTTTGAAGGCGCCTACGAGCAGTACTTC. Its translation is CASSSFEGAYEQYF.

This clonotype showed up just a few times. This chain's CDR3 is CASSPGQGIGEGTEAFF. The CDR3 DNA is TGCGCCAGCAGCCCCGGACAGGGAATAGGTGAGGGCACTGAAGCTTTCTTT. The chain recombines TRBV5-1 with TRBJ1-1, with TRBD1 matching over 8 bases. Unmatched junction bases numbered 15, after V lost 4 bases and J lost 4 bases. The CDR3 consists of 17 residues. Per the germline V gene, CDR1 is SGHRS and CDR2 is YFSETQ.

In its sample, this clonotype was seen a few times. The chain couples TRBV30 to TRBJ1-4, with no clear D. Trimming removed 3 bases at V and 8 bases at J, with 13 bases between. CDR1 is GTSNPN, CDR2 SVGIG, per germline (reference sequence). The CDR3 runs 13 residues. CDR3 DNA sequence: TGTGCCTGGAGCGGGGTGGTAGGGGAAAAACTGTTTTTT. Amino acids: CAWSGVVGEKLFF.

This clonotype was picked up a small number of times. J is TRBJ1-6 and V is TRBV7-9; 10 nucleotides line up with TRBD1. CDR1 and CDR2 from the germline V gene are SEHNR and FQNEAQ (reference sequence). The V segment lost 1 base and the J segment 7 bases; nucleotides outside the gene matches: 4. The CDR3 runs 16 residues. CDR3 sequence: CASSLVGTGENSPLHF. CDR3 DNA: TGTGCCAGCAGCTTAGTCGGGACAGGGGAGAATTCACCCCTCCACTTT.

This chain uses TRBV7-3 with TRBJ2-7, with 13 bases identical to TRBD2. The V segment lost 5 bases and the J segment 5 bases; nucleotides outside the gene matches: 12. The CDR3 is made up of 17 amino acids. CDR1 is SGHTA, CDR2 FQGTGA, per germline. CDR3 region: CASSPGLAGLSDNEQYF. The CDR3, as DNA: TGTGCCAGCAGCCCGGGACTAGCGGGACTCTCAGACAACGAGCAGTACTTC.

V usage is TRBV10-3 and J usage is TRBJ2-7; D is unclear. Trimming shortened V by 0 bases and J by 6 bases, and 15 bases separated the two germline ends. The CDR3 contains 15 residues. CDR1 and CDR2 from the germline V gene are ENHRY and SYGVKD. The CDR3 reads CAISESGQPVGEQYF. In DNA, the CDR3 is TGTGCCATCAGTGAGTCCGGGCAGCCCGTGGGCGAGCAGTACTTC.

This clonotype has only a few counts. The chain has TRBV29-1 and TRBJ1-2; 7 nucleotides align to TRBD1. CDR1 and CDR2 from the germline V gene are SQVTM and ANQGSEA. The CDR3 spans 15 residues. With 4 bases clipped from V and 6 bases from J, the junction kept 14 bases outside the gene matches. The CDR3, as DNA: TGCAGCGTTGGGGACAGAAGGGGTAGATTTGATGGCTACACCTTC. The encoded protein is CSVGDRRGRFDGYTF. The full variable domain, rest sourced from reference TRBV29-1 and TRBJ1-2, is SAVISQKPSRDICQRGTSLTIQCQVDSQVTMMFWYRQQPGQSLTLIATANQGSEATYESGFVIDKFPISRPNLTFSTLTVSNMSPEDSSIYLCSVGDRRGRFDGYTFGSGTRLTVV.

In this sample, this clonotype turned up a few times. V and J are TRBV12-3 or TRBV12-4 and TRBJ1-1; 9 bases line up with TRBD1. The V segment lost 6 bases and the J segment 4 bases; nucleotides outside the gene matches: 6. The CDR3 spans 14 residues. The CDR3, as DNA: TGTGCCAGCAGGCCCGGGACAGGGCCCACTGAAGCTTTCTTT. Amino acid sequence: CASRPGTGPTEAFF.

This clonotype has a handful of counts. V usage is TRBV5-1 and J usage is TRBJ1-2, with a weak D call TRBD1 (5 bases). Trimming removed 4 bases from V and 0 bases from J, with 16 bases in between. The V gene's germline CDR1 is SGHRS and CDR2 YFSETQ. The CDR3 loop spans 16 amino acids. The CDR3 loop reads CASSKGTGFANYGYTF. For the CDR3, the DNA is TGCGCCAGCAGCAAGGGTACAGGATTCGCTAACTATGGCTACACCTTC.

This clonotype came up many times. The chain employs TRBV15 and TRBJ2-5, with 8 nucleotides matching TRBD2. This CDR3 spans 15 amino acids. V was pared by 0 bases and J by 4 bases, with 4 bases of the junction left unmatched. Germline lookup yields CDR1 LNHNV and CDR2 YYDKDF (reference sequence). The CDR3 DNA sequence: TGTGCCACCAGCAGAGAACTAGCGGCCCCAGAGACCCAGTACTTC. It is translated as CATSRELAAPETQYF.

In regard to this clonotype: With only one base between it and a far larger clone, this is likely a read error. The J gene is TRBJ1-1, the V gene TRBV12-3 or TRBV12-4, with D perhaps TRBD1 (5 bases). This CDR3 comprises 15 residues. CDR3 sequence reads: CAGRAPGQASTEAFF. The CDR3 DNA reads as TGTGCCGGCAGGGCCCCGGGCCAAGCGAGCACTGAAGCTTTCTTT.

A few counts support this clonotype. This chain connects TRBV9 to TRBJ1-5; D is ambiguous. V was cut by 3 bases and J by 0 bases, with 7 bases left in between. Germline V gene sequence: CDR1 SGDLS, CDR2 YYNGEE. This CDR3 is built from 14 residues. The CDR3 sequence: CASSGAASNQPQHF. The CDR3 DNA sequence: TGTGCCAGCAGCGGCGCAGCTAGCAATCAGCCCCAGCATTTT.

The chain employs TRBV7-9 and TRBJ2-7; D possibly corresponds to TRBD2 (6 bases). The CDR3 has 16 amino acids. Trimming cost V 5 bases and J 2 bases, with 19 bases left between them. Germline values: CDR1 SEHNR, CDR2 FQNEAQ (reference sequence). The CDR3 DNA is TGTGCCAGCAGCGATCCAGCGGGCACGAGACCCTACGAGCAGTACTTC. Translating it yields CASSDPAGTRPYEQYF.

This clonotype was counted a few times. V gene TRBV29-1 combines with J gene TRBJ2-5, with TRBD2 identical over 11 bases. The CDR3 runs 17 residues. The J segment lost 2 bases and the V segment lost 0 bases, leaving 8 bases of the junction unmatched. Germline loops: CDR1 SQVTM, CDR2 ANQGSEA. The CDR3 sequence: CSVEDWMGLAEQETQYF. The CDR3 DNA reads TGCAGCGTTGAAGATTGGATGGGACTAGCGGAACAAGAGACCCAGTACTTC.

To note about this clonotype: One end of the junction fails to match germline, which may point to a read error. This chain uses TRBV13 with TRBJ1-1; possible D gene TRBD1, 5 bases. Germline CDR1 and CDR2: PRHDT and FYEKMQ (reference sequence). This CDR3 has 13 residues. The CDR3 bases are TGTGCCAGCGGCTTTCCAGTGGGGGCTGAAGCTTTCTTT. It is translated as CASGFPVGAEAFF.

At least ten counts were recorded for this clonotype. The chain's CDR3 is CASSYGGTANYGYTF. Written as DNA, the CDR3 is TGTGCCAGCAGTTATGGGGGGACAGCTAACTATGGCTACACCTTC. V gene TRBV2 combines with J gene TRBJ1-2; TRBD1 aligns across 7 bases. CDR3 length equals 15 residues. Germline CDR1 and CDR2: SNHLY and FYNNEI. V lost 5 bases, J lost 0 bases, and 6 bases stayed unmatched.

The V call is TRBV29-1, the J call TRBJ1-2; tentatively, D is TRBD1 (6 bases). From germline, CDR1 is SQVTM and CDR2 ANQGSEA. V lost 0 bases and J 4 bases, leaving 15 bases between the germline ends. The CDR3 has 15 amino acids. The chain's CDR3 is CSVEDPGGRSYGYTF. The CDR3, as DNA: TGCAGCGTTGAAGATCCGGGGGGGCGAAGCTATGGCTACACCTTC.

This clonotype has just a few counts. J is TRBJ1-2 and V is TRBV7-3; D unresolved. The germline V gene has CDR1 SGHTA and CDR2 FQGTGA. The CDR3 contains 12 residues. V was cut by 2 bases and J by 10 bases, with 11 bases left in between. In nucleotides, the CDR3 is TGTGCCAGCAGCTTAGGACGGGTTGACTACACCTTC. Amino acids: CASSLGRVDYTF.

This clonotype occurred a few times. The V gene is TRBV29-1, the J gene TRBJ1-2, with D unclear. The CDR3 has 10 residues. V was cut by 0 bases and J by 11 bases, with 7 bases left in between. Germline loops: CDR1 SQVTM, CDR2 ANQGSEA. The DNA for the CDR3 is TGCAGCGTTGAAGACACGAATTACACCTTC. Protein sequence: CSVEDTNYTF.

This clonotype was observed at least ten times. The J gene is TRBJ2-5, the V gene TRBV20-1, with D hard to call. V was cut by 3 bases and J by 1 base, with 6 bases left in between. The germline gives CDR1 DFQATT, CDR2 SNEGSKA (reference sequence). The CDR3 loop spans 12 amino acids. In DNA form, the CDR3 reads TGCAGTGCTAGCCCAGGCCAAGAGACCCAGTACTTC. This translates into CSASPGQETQYF.

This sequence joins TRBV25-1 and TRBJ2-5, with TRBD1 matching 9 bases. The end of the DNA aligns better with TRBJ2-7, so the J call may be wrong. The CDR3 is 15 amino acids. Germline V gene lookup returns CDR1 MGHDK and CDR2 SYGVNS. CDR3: CASSEWGTGFYEQYF. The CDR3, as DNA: TGTGCCAGCAGTGAATGGGGGACAGGGTTCTACGAGCAGTACTTC.

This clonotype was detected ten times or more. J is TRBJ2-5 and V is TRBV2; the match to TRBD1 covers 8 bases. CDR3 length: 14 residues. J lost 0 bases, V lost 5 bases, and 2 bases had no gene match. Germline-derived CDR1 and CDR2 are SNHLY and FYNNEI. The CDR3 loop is CASSRQGNQETQYF. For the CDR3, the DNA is TGTGCCAGCAGTCGACAGGGGAACCAAGAGACCCAGTACTTC.

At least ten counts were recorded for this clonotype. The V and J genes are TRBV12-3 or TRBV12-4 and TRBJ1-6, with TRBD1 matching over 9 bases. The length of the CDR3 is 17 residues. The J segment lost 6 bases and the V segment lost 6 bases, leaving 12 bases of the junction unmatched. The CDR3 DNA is TGTGCCAGCAGGTCCGGGACAGGGCGCCCGAGTAATTCACCCCTCCACTTT. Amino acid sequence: CASRSGTGRPSNSPLHF.

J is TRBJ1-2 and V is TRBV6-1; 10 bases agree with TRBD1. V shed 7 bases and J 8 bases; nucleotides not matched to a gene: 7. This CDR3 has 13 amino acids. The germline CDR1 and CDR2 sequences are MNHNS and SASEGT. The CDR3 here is CASTRGQGGGYTF. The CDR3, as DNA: TGTGCCAGCACCAGAGGACAGGGGGGCGGCTACACCTTC.

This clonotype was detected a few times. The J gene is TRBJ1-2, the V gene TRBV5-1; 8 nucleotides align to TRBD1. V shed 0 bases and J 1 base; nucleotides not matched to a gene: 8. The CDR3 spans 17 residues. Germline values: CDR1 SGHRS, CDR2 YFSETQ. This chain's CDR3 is CASSLGLRTGINYGYTF. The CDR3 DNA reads TGCGCCAGCAGCTTGGGCTTACGGACAGGGATTAACTATGGCTACACCTTC.

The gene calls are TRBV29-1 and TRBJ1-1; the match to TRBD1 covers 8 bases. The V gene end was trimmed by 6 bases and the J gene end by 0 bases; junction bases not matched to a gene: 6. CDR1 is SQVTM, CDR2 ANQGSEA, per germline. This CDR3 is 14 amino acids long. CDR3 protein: CSVGAQGVNTEAFF. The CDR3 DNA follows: TGCAGCGTGGGGGCACAGGGGGTGAACACTGAAGCTTTCTTT.

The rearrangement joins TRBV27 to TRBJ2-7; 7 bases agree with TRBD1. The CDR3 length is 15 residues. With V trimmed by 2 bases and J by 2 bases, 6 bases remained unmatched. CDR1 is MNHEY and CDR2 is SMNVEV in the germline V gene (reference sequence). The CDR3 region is CASSLSGTAPYEQYF. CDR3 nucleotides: TGTGCCAGCAGTTTAAGTGGGACAGCCCCCTACGAGCAGTACTTC.

CDR3 coding DNA: TGTGCCAGCAAGCGGCTAGCGGGAGCCCAAGAGACCCAGTACTTC. This translates into CASKRLAGAQETQYF. This rearrangement joins TRBV5-5 to TRBJ2-5; 10 bases are a match to TRBD2. CDR1 SGHKS and CDR2 YYEKEE come from the germline V gene (reference sequence). The V segment lost 6 bases and the J segment 1 base; nucleotides outside the gene matches: 6. This CDR3 is 15 amino acids long.

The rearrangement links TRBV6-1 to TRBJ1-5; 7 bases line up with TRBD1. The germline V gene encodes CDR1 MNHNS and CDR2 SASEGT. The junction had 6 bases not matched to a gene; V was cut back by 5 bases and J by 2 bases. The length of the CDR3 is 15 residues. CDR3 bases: TGTGCCAGCAGTACCACAGGGACAGGCAATCAGCCCCAGCATTTT. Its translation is CASSTTGTGNQPQHF.

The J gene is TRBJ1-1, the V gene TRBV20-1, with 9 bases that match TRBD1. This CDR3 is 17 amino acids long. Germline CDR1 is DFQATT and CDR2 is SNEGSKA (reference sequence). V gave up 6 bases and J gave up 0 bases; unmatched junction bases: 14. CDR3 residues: CSAPPGQGGLVNTEAFF. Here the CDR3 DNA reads TGCAGTGCCCCTCCGGGACAGGGAGGCTTAGTGAACACTGAAGCTTTCTTT.